This T cell receptor (beta chain) derives from a study of Graves' ophthalmopathy and Graves' hyperthyroidism. Whole-study results and caveats: Most thyroid clonotypes with frequency above 0.001 were detected in blood too. The model's ophthalmopathy progression predictions had approximately 71% sensitivity and roughly 72% specificity.

CDR3 size: 14 residues. Germline CDR1 is LGHDT and CDR2 is YNNKEL (reference sequence). V dropped 6 bases and J dropped 2; count of bases not matched to a gene: 6. RNA transcripts served as template for amplifying TCR beta CDR3 sequences. Second-round multiplex PCR came after a first-round RT-PCR that employed HTBI primers. TCRdb ran MiXCR on the multiplex PCR reads and lists one entry per CDR3 protein. Of approximately 500,000 distinct CDR3 sequences in the sample, about 15% were seen once. Having ophthalmopathy, the donors showed moderate-to-severe activity, CAS ≥3 and NOSPECS ≥4, with disease lasting under 3 months. This clonotype turned up a few times. Antigen specificity is unknown.

This chain joins TRBV3-1 and TRBJ2-7; 8 nucleotides match TRBD2. The specimen sequenced was blood. This sequence originates from a woman aged 25 to 39 with Graves' ophthalmopathy. The CDR3 nucleotides read TGTGCCAGCAGGCGAGCGGGAGCGGCCTACGAGCAGTACTTC. It yields the protein CASRRAGAAYEQYF.